This TCR beta chain derives from a study of cytomegalovirus exposure and HLA in healthy donors. The germline V and J ends were trimmed by 0 bases and 3 bases, with 9 bases remaining between them. The length of the CDR3 is 15 residues. The germline V gene encodes CDR1 SGDLS and CDR2 YYNGEE. In the PCR, 60 Vbeta and 13 Jbeta primers were used. Assay used: immunoSEQ multiplex PCR; TCRdb lists only in-frame clones, some missing. The sample includes 150,000 or so clones, about 80% of them seen just once. This clone was seen a few times. Sequencing was done on a sample of PBMCs. The V gene is TRBV9, the J gene TRBJ1-4, with a tentative D call TRBD1 (6 bases). The source of this sequence is a man aged 25-40 years in good health and CMV-seropositive. CDR3 sequence: CASSVDTGPNEKLFF. The CDR3 DNA follows: TGTGCCAGCAGCGTAGATACAGGGCCTAATGAAAAACTGTTTTTT.